This is a list of T cell receptor beta chains from one sample in a study of long-term antiretroviral therapy in people with HIV. Using immunoSEQ multiplex PCR, the repertoire was profiled, and TCRdb retains in-frame clones only, with some absent. Altogether over 25,000 clones are present, 93% being singletons, with the ten largest covering about a tenth. The source material was unsorted PBMCs, sampled 6.2 years after starting antiretroviral therapy. Receptor source: a man aged 35 to 55 with HIV. CDR3s include the opening cysteine and the closing phenylalanine or tryptophan. The D gene is left open where the match is weak. Clone size is not always given. Where it is, it says once, few, many or a class for expanded clones.

J: TRBJ2-2
size: .
D: .
V: TRBV7-6
CDR3: CASSQKRTETNTGELFF
DNA: TGTGCCAGCAGCCAAAAACGAACGGAAACGAACACCGGGGAGCTGTTTTTT

J: TRBJ1-2
size: .
D: TRBD1
V: TRBV7-2
CDR3: CASSERQGAGYGYTF
DNA: TGTGCCAGCAGCGAGAGACAGGGGGCGGGCTATGGCTACACCTTC

J: TRBJ2-1
size: .
D: .
V: TRBV5-6
CDR3: CASSLLGEQFF
DNA: TGTGCCAGCAGCTTGCTGGGTGAGCAGTTCTTC

J: TRBJ2-1
size: .
D: TRBD2
V: TRBV14
CDR3: CASSQVSGLADNEQFF
DNA: TGTGCCAGCAGCCAAGTTTCCGGACTAGCGGACAATGAGCAGTTCTTC

J: TRBJ2-7
size: .
D: .
V: TRBV10-1
CDR3: CASSESGRDAQYF
DNA: TGCGCCAGCAGTGAGTCGGGGCGGGATGCGCAGTACTTC

J: TRBJ1-2
size: once
D: .
V: TRBV4-1
CDR3: CASSQVGELYGYTF
DNA: TGCGCCAGCAGCCAAGTAGGGGAGCTGTATGGCTACACCTTC

J: TRBJ1-1
size: .
D: .
V: TRBV6-1
CDR3: CASSGSGNTEAFF
DNA: TGTGCCAGCTCAGGGAGTGGGAACACTGAAGCTTTCTTT

J: TRBJ1-2
size: .
D: .
V: TRBV6-4
CDR3: CASSEGVDYGYTF
DNA: TGTGCCAGCAGTGAAGGGGTAGACTATGGCTACACCTTC

J: TRBJ2-5
size: .
D: TRBD2
V: TRBV4-2
CDR3: CASSQEGITGGLQETQYF
DNA: TGTGCCAGCAGCCAAGAGGGGATCACGGGGGGATTACAAGAGACCCAGTACTTC

J: TRBJ2-7
size: .
D: .
V: TRBV16
CDR3: CASSQSGTSYEQYF
DNA: TGTGCCAGCAGCCAGTCCGGGACATCCTACGAGCAGTACTTC

J: TRBJ1-5
size: few
D: TRBD1
V: TRBV2
CDR3: CASSWVDPTGGAEPQHF
DNA: TGTGCCAGCAGTTGGGTAGACCCGACAGGGGGCGCGGAGCCCCAGCATTTT

J: TRBJ1-1
size: .
D: .
V: TRBV19
CDR3: CASSSQTGIAGNTEAFF
DNA: TGTGCCAGTAGTAGCCAAACAGGGATCGCGGGCAACACTGAAGCTTTCTTT

J: TRBJ2-3
size: .
D: .
V: TRBV27
CDR3: CASSRSGTSTDTQYF
DNA: TGTGCCAGCAGTCGGAGCGGTACTAGCACAGATACGCAGTATTTT

J: TRBJ2-7
size: .
D: TRBD1
V: TRBV19
CDR3: CASSPWGQGVFYEQYF
DNA: TGTGCCAGTAGTCCGTGGGGGCAGGGGGTTTTCTACGAGCAGTACTTC

J: TRBJ2-5
size: .
D: TRBD1
V: TRBV25-1
CDR3: CASSEGGTGRTQETQYF
DNA: TGTGCCAGCAGTGAAGGGGGGACAGGGAGGACCCAAGAGACCCAGTACTTC

J: TRBJ2-2
size: .
D: TRBD1
V: TRBV10-3
CDR3: CAISPGQGGTGELFF
DNA: TGTGCCATCAGTCCCGGACAGGGAGGCACCGGGGAGCTGTTTTTT

J: TRBJ2-1
size: once
D: TRBD2
V: TRBV6-4
CDR3: CASSAMAGGGAHEQFF
DNA: TGTGCCAGCAGCGCAATGGCGGGCGGGGGGGCCCATGAGCAGTTCTTC